The entry that follows covers one T cell receptor beta chain sequence. MiXCR was run by TCRdb on the RT-PCR reads, yielding one entry per CDR3 protein. The sample holds more than 550,000 distinct CDR3 sequences; more than 13% are singletons and the top ten take 3% to 4.5%. The CDR3 is 15 residues long. Between the trimmed V and J ends, which lost 2 bases and 1 base, there was a span of 9 bases. Germline V gene lookup returns CDR1 LGHDT and CDR2 YNNKEL (reference sequence). The TCR sequence derives from a female donor in good health, serving as a healthy control. The V gene is TRBV3-1, the J gene TRBJ2-4; D may be TRBD2 (5 bases). Sequenced sample: memory CD4+ T cells from blood. CDR3 in DNA: TGTGCCAGCAGCCAAATATCGGGGGCCAAAAACATTCAGTACTTC. Amino acid sequence: CASSQISGAKNIQYF.